This entry describes one T cell receptor (beta chain). Its target is unknown. This specimen belongs to a study of Ad26.COV2.S vaccination and SARS-CoV-2 variants. Study summary: Intramuscularly, Ad26.COV2.S was given either once or twice, 56 days apart.

TCRdb keeps only in-frame clones here, not all; method: immunoSEQ multiplex PCR. This repertoire shows under 300,000 clones, around 88% found once; its top ten account for about 2.8%. Germline assignment: CDR1 SEHNR and CDR2 FQNEAQ (reference sequence). The ends lost 4 bases at V and 4 bases at J; junction bases unmatched: 12. This CDR3 is 17 amino acids long. Treatment indicated: 15 to 20 received Ad26.COV2.S at low or high dose, single or two shots; 5 received placebo; per-sample allocation not given. Samples came from day 63 after the first vaccine or placebo injection. Study-wide findings and caveats: In TCR breadth and depth analyses, total T cell responses may have been underestimated. Vaccine and placebo groups showed comparable non-spike TCR breadth.

The sequencing here drew on peripheral blood, taken in a trial of Ad26.COV2.S vaccine versus placebo. The receptor comes from a person aged 18-65 years who received the Ad26.COV2.S COVID-19 vaccine or a placebo. The chain couples TRBV7-9 to TRBJ2-5; 10 nucleotides align to TRBD1. CDR3 sequence (DNA): TGTGCCAGCAGCTCAAAATCCGGGACAGGGGATAGAGAGACCCAGTACTTC. Its protein product is CASSSKSGTGDRETQYF.